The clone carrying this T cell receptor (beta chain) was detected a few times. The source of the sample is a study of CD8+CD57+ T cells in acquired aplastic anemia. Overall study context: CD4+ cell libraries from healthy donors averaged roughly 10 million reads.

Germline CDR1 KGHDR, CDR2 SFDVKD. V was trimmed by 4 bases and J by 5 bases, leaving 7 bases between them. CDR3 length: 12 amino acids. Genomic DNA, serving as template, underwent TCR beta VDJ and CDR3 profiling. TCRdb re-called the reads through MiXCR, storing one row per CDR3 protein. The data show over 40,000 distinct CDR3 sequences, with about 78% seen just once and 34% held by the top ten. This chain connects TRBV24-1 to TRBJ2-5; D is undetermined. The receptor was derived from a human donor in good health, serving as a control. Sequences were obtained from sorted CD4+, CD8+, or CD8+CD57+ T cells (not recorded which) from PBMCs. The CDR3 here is CATSDSDETQYF. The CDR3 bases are TGTGCCACCAGTGACTCGGATGAGACCCAGTACTTC.